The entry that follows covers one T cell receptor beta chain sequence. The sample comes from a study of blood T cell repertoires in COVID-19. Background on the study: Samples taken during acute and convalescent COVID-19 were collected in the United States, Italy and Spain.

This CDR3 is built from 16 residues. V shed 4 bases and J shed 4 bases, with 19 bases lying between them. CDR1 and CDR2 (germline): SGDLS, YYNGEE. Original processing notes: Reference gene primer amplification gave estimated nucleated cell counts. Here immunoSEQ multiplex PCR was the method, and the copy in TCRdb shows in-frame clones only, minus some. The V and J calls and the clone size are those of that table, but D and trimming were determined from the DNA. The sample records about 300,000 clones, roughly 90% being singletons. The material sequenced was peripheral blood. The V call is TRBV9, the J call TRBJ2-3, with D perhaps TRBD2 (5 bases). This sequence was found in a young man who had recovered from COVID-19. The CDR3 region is CASSTSTGERADTQYF. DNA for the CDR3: TGTGCCAGCAGCACCTCGACCGGGGAAAGAGCAGATACGCAGTATTTT.